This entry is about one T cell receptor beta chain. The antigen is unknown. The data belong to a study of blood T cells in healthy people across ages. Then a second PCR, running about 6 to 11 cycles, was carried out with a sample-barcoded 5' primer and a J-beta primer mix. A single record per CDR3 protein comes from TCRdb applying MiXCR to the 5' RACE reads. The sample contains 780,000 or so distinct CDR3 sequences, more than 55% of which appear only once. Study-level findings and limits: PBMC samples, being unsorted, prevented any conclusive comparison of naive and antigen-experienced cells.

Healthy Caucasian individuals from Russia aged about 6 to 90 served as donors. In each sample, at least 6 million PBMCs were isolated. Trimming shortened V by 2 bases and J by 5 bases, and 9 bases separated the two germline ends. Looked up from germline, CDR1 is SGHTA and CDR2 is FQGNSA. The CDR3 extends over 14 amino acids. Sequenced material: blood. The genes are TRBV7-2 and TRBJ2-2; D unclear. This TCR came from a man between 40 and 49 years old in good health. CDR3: CASSLTLATGELFF. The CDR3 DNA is TGTGCCAGCAGCTTAACGTTGGCTACCGGGGAGCTGTTTTTT. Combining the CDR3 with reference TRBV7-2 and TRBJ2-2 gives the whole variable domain GAGVSQSPSNKVTEKGKDVELRCDPISGHTALYWYRQSLGQGLEFLIYFQGNSAPDKSGLPSDRFSAERTGGSVSTLTIQRTQQEDSAVYLCASSLTLATGELFFGEGSRLTVL.